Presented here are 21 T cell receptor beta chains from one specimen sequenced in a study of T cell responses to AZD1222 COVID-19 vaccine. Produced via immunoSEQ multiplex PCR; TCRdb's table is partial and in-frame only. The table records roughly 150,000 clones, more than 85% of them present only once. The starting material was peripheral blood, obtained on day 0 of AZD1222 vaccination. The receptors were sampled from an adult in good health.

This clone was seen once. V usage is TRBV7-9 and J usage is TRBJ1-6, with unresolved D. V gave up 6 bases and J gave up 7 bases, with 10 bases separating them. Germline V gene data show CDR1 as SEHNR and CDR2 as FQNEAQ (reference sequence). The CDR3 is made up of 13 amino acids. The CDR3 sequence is CASRTILNSPLHF. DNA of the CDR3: TGTGCCAGCAGAACGATATTGAATTCACCCCTCCACTTT.

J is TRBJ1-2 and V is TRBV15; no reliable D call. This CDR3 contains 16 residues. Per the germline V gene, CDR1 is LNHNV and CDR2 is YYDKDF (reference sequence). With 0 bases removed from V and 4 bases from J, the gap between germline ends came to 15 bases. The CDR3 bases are TGTGCCACCAGCAGAGATATGAGTGCCCGTTCCTATGGCTACACCTTC. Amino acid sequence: CATSRDMSARSYGYTF.

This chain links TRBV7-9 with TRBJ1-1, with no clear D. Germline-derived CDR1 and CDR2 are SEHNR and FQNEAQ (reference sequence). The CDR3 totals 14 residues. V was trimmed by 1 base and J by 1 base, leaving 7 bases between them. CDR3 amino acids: CASSLVNTNTEAFF. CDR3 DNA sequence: TGTGCCAGCAGCTTAGTAAACACGAACACTGAAGCTTTCTTT.

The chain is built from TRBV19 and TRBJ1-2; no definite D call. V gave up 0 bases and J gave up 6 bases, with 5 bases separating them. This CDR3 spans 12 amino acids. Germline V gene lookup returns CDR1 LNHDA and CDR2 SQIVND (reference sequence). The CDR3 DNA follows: TGTGCCAGTAGTATAGATTTCGATGGCTACACCTTC. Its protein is CASSIDFDGYTF.

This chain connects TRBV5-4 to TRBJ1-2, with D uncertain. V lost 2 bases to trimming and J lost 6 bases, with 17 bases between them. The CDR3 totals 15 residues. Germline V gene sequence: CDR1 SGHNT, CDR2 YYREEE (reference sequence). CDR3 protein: CASSFRHGSLNGYTF. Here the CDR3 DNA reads TGTGCCAGCAGCTTTAGACACGGTTCTCTGAATGGCTACACCTTC.

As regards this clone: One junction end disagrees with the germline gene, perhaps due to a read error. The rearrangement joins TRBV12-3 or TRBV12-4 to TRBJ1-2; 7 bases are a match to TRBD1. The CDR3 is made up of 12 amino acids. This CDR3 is CASSTKVQGMVF. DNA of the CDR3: TGTGCCAGCAGTACCAAAGTACAGGGGATGGTCTTC.

CDR3 bases: TGTGCCAGCAGCCGGGACAGGGGGGGGCAGCCCCAGCATTTT. The encoded protein is CASSRDRGGQPQHF. V gene TRBV3-1 (or the pseudogene TRBV3-2) combines with J gene TRBJ1-5, with 11 bases matching TRBD1. V lost 4 bases to trimming and J lost 7 bases; unmatched junction nucleotides: 3. There are 14 residues in the CDR3. Germline V gene sequence: CDR1 LGHDT, CDR2 YNNKEL (reference sequence).

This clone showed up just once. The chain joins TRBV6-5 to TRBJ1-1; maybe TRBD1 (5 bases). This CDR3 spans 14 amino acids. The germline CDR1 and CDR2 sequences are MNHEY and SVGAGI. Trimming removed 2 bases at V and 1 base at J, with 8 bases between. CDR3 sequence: CASSYPGGNTEAFF. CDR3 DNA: TGTGCCAGCAGTTACCCCGGGGGGAACACTGAAGCTTTCTTT.

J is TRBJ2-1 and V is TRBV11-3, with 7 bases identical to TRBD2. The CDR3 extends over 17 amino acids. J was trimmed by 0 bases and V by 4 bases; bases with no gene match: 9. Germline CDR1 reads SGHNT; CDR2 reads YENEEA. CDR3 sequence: CASSSGLSGHSYNEQFF. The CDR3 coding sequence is TGTGCCAGCAGCTCCGGTCTTAGCGGGCACTCCTACAATGAGCAGTTCTTC.

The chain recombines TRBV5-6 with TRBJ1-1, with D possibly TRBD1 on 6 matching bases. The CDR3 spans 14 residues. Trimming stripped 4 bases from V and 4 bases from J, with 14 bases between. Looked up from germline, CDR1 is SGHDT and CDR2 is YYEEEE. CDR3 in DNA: TGTGCCAGCAGCCATACAGGGCCGAGCACTGAAGCTTTCTTT. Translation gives CASSHTGPSTEAFF.

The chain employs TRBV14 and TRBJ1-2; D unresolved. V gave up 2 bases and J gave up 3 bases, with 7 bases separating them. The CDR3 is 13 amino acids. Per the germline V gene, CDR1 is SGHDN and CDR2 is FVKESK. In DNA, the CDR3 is TGTGCCAGCAGCCAAAAGGAGGACTATGGCTACACCTTC. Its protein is CASSQKEDYGYTF.

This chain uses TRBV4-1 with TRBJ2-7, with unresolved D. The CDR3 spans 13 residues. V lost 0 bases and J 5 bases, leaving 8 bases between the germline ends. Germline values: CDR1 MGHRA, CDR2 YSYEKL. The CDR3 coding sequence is TGCGCCAGCAGCCAAGAATGGACGCACGAGCAGTACTTC. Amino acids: CASSQEWTHEQYF.

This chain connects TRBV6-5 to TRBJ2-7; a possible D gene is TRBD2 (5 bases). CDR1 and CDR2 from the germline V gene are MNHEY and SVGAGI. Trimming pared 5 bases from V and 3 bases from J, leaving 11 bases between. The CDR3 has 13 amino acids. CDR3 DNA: TGTGCCAGCAGTATGGGAGTAGGCTACGAGCAGTACTTC. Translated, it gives CASSMGVGYEQYF.

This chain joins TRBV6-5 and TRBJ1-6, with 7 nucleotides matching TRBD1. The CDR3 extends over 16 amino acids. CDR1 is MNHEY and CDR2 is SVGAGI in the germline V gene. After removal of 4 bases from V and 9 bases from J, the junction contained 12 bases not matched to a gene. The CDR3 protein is CASSLFRQGEGSPLHF. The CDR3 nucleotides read TGTGCCAGCAGTTTATTTAGACAGGGTGAGGGTTCACCCCTCCACTTT.

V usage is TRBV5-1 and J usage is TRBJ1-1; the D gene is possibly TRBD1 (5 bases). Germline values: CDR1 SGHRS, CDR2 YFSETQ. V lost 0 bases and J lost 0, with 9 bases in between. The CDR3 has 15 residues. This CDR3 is CASSLDVTVNTEAFF. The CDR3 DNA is TGCGCCAGCAGCTTGGATGTGACAGTGAACACTGAAGCTTTCTTT.

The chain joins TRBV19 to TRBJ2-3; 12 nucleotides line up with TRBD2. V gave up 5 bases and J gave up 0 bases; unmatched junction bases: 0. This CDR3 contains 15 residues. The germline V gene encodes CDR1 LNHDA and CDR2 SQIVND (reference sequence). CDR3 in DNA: TGTGCCAGTAGTGGGACTAGCGGGAGCACAGATACGCAGTATTTT. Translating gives CASSGTSGSTDTQYF.

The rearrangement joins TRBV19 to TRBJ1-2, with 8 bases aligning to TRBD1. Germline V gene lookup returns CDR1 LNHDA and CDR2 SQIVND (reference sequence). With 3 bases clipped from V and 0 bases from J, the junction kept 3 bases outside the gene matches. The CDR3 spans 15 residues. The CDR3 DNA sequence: TGTGCCAGTAGTATGGGACAGGTAGCTAACTATGGCTACACCTTC. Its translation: CASSMGQVANYGYTF.

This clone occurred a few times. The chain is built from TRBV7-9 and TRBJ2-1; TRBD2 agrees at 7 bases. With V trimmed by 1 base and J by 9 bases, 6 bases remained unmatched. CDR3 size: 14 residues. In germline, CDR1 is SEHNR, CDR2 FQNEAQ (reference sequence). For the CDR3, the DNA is TGTGCCAGCAGCTTAGTCGGCGGGGGAGGTGAGCAGTTCTTC. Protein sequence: CASSLVGGGGEQFF. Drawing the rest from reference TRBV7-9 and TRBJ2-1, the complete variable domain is DTGVSQNPRHKITKRGQNVTFRCDPISEHNRLYWYRQTLGQGPEFLTYFQNEAQLEKSRLLSDRFSAERPKGSFSTLEIQRTEQGDSAMYLCASSLVGGGGEQFFGPGTRLTVL.

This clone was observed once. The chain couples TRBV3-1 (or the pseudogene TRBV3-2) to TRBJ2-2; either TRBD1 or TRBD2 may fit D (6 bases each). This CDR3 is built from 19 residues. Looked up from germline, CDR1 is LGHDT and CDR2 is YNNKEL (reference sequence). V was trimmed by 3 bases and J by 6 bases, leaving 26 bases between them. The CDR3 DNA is TGTGCCAGCAGCCATCATACATACGGGGGCACGGGGTTACCCGGGGAGCTGTTTTTT. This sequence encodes CASSHHTYGGTGLPGELFF.

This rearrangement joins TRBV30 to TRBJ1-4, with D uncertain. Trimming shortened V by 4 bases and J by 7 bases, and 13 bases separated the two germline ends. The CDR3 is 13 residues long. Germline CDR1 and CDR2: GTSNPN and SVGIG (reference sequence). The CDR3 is CAWNRMLGEKLFF. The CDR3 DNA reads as TGTGCCTGGAACCGGATGCTGGGTGAAAAACTGTTTTTT.

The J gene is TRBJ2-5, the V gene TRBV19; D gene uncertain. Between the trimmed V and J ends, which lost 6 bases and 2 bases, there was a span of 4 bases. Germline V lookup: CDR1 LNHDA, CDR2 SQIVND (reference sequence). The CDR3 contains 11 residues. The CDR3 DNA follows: TGTGCCAGTAGCTTACAAGAGACCCAGTACTTC. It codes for CASSLQETQYF.